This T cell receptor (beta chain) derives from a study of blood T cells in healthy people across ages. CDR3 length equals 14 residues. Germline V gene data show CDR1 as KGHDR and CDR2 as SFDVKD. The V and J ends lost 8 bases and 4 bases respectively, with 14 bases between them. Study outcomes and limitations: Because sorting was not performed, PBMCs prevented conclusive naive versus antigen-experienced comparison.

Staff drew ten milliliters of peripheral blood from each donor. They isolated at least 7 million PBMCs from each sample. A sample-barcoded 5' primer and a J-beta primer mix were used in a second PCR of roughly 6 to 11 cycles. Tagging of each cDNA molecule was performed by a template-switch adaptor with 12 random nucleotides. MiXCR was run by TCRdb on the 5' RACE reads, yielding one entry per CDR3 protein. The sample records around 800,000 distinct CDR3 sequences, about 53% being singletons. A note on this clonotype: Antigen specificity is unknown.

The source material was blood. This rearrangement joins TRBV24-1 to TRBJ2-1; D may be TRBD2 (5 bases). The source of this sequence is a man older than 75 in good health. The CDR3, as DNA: TGTGCCACCACTACGGGGAGCCCTTACAATGAGCAGTTCTTC. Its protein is CATTTGSPYNEQFF.